This T cell receptor beta chain was profiled in a study of CD8+CD57+ T cells in acquired aplastic anemia. For CDR3 and TCR beta VDJ profiling, genomic DNA was the template used. One entry per CDR3 protein, called by TCRdb with MiXCR from the reads. The data hold hundreds of thousands of distinct CDR3 sequences, with about 50% observed a single time. Before being chosen for sequencing, patients had shown CD8+CD57+ cell expansion by flow cytometry. The germline V gene has CDR1 SGHRS and CDR2 YFSETQ. This CDR3 is 13 amino acids long. J was trimmed by 8 bases and V by 7 bases; bases with no gene match: 5. This clonotype was picked up one time.

The sequence was obtained from a human donor with aplastic anemia. The chain joins TRBV5-1 to TRBJ1-6; TRBD1 agrees at 8 bases. Sequencing was carried out using sorted CD4+, CD8+, or CD8+CD57+ T cells (not recorded which) from PBMCs. The CDR3 nucleotides are TGCGCCAGCTGTGGACAGGGTGATTCACCCCTCCACTTT. This encodes CASCGQGDSPLHF.